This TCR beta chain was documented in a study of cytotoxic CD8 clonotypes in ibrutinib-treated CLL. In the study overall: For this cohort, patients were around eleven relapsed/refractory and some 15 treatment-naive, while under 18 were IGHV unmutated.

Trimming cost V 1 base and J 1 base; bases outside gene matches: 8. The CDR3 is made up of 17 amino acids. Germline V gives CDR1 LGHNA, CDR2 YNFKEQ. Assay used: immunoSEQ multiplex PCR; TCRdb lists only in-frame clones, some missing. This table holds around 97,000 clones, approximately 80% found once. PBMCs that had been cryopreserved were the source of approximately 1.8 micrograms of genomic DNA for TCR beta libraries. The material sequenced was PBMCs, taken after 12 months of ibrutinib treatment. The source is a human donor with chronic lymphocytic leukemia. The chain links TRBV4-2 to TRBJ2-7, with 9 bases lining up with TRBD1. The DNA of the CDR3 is TGTGCCAGCAGCCAAGGAGGTTGGGACAGGGCTTCCTACGAGCAGTACTTC. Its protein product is CASSQGGWDRASYEQYF.